The next 15 T cell receptor beta chains were all read from a single sample in a study of blood T cell repertoires in COVID-19. Here immunoSEQ multiplex PCR was the method, and the copy in TCRdb shows in-frame clones only, minus some. The sample lists approximately 35,000 clones, about 80% occurring once. Sequences were obtained from peripheral blood. All receptors derive from a man at least 80 years old with acute or convalescent COVID-19.

The chain recombines TRBV5-4 with TRBJ2-7, with D possibly TRBD2 on 6 matching bases. The CDR3 runs to 17 residues. V lost 4 bases and J 1 base, leaving 21 bases between the germline ends. Germline-derived CDR1 and CDR2 are SGHNT and YYREEE (reference sequence). CDR3 sequence reads: CASSPGIWGLGSYEQYF. The DNA for the CDR3 is TGTGCCAGCAGCCCTGGAATCTGGGGACTGGGATCCTACGAGCAGTACTTC.

The J gene is TRBJ1-3, the V gene TRBV4-1; D may be TRBD1 (6 bases). Germline V gene sequence: CDR1 MGHRA, CDR2 YSYEKL. This CDR3 comprises 14 residues. V lost 2 bases to trimming and J lost 3 bases, with 8 bases between them. This CDR3 is CASSQTGFGNTIYF. CDR3 DNA: TGCGCCAGCAGCCAAACAGGGTTTGGAAACACCATATATTTT.

The chain recombines TRBV7-2 with TRBJ2-1; 15 bases line up with TRBD2. CDR3 length: 19 residues. The ends lost 1 base at V and 3 bases at J; junction bases unmatched: 7. The germline V gene encodes CDR1 SGHTA and CDR2 FQGNSA. CDR3 residues: CASSLDRTSGRANYNEQFF. In nucleotides, the CDR3 is TGTGCCAGCAGCTTAGATCGGACTAGCGGGAGGGCCAACTACAATGAGCAGTTCTTC.

In its sample, this clone was seen once. The chain recombines TRBV10-3 with TRBJ2-5; 8 nucleotides align to TRBD1. J lost 2 bases, V lost 8 bases, and 10 bases had no gene match. The germline V gene encodes CDR1 ENHRY and CDR2 SYGVKD. CDR3 length: 15 amino acids. This CDR3 is CAIGPRQGPQETQYF. The CDR3 region has the DNA TGTGCCATCGGTCCGAGACAGGGGCCGCAAGAGACCCAGTACTTC.

The gene calls are TRBV18 and TRBJ2-5, with 13 bases aligning to TRBD2. The germline gives CDR1 KGHSH, CDR2 LQKENI. The ends lost 3 bases at V and 6 bases at J; junction bases unmatched: 13. The CDR3 extends over 18 amino acids. The CDR3 DNA follows: TGTGCCAGCTCACCGTCAGGACTAGCGGGAGCGGGGGCTCAGACCCAGTACTTC. This translates into CASSPSGLAGAGAQTQYF. Filled out from reference TRBV18 and TRBJ2-5, the complete variable domain reads NAGVMQNPRHLVRRRGQEARLRCSPMKGHSHVYWYRQLPEEGLKFMVYLQKENIIDESGMPKERFSAEFPKEGPSILRIQQVVRGDSAAYFCASSPSGLAGAGAQTQYFGPGTRLLVL.

This chain joins TRBV24-1 and TRBJ2-1, with D unresolved. V was pared by 6 bases and J by 8 bases, with 7 bases between. The length of the CDR3 is 11 residues. Germline lookup yields CDR1 KGHDR and CDR2 SFDVKD. The CDR3 loop is CATSYRDEQFF. CDR3 nucleotides: TGTGCCACCAGTTACCGGGATGAGCAGTTCTTC.

The chain carries TRBV2 and TRBJ1-5; no firm D call. This CDR3 contains 14 residues. Germline V CDR1 and CDR2: SNHLY, FYNNEI. With 2 bases removed from V and 2 bases from J, the gap between germline ends came to 7 bases. Written as DNA, the CDR3 is TGTGCCAGCAGTGAATCCCCGGGCAATCAGCCCCAGCATTTT. This sequence encodes CASSESPGNQPQHF.

This rearrangement joins TRBV14 to TRBJ2-2; D is ambiguous. CDR3 length: 17 residues. The ends were cut back, 0 bases at V and 0 bases at J, with 11 bases in the middle. Germline CDR1 and CDR2: SGHDN and FVKESK. The CDR3 DNA sequence: TGTGCCAGCAGCCAAGATTGGTCACTCGCGAACACCGGGGAGCTGTTTTTT. As protein: CASSQDWSLANTGELFF.

This chain links TRBV28 with TRBJ2-7; possible D gene TRBD1, 6 bases. The CDR3 contains 13 residues. Germline CDR1 reads MDHEN; CDR2 reads SYDVKM. The ends were cut back, 4 bases at V and 8 bases at J, with 15 bases in the middle. CDR3 sequence: CASSSPDTGKQYF. DNA for the CDR3: TGTGCCAGCAGTTCCCCGGACACAGGGAAGCAGTACTTC.

V usage is TRBV6-1 and J usage is TRBJ2-5, with 8 bases fitting TRBD1. Trimming at V came to 0 bases and at J to 3 bases, leaving 0 bases not matched to a gene. This CDR3 region has 14 residues. Germline lookup yields CDR1 MNHNS and CDR2 SASEGT. The CDR3 here is CASSEADREETQYF. The CDR3 DNA sequence: TGTGCCAGCAGTGAAGCGGACAGGGAAGAGACCCAGTACTTC.

The chain combines TRBV28 with TRBJ2-7; D remains ambiguous. The CDR3 covers 12 residues. CDR1 and CDR2 from the germline V gene are MDHEN and SYDVKM. The germline V and J ends were trimmed by 3 bases and 3 bases, with 6 bases remaining between them. The CDR3 reads CASSFKLYEQYF. CDR3 sequence (DNA): TGTGCCAGCAGTTTTAAGCTCTACGAGCAGTACTTC. Combining the CDR3 with reference TRBV28 and TRBJ2-7 gives the whole variable domain DVKVTQSSRYLVKRTGEKVFLECVQDMDHENMFWYRQDPGLGLRLIYFSYDVKMKEKGDIPEGYSVSREKKERFSLILESASTNQTSMYLCASSFKLYEQYFGPGTRLTVT.

This chain uses TRBV4-2 with TRBJ2-7; D perhaps matches TRBD1 (5 bases). The CDR3 covers 15 residues. The germline gives CDR1 LGHNA, CDR2 YNFKEQ. Trimming took 0 bases from V and 5 from J, leaving 14 bases between them. The CDR3 DNA sequence: TGTGCCAGCAGCCAAGACAGGGCCACTCGGAACGAGCAGTACTTC. This codes for CASSQDRATRNEQYF.

This clone has a handful of counts. The chain has TRBV6-6 and TRBJ2-3; 8 bases line up with TRBD2. V shed 0 bases and J 4 bases; nucleotides not matched to a gene: 3. Germline CDR1 and CDR2: MNHNY and SVGAGI (reference sequence). This CDR3 is built from 15 residues. The CDR3 sequence: CASSYSSGNADTQYF. CDR3 coding DNA: TGTGCCAGCAGTTACTCTAGCGGGAATGCAGATACGCAGTATTTT.

This clone came up once. A read error may produce the germline difference seen at one junction end. The chain employs TRBV7-7 and TRBJ2-2; D is possibly TRBD2 (5 bases). This CDR3 is 15 amino acids long. Germline loops: CDR1 SSHAT, CDR2 FNYEAQ (reference sequence). This CDR3 is CASSLHLTGTGELFF. The CDR3 DNA sequence: TGTGCTAGCAGCTTACACTTAACGGGGACCGGGGAGCTGTTTTTT. Complete variable domain (other parts from reference TRBV7-7 and TRBJ2-2): GAGVSQSPRYKVTKRGQDVTLRCDPISSHATLYWYQQALGQGPEFLTYFNYEAQPDKSGLPSDRFSAERPEGSISTLTIQRTEQRDSAMYRCASSLHLTGTGELFFGEGSRLTVL.

The CDR3 loop reads CATSRDRGFGETQYF. The CDR3 DNA sequence: TGTGCCACCAGCAGGGACAGGGGGTTTGGAGAGACCCAGTACTTC. This chain connects TRBV15 to TRBJ2-5; 10 positions match TRBD1. J lost 4 bases, V lost 3 bases, and 5 bases had no gene match. The germline V gene has CDR1 LNHNV and CDR2 YYDKDF (reference sequence). The length of the CDR3 is 15 residues.